This T cell receptor (beta chain) was obtained from a study of OX40 agonist ivuxolimab in advanced cancers. Across the study: Across the patients, intravenous ivuxolimab was delivered every 2 weeks at 0.01 to 10 mg/kg. Three patients showed partial responses: one hepatocellular carcinoma and two cutaneous melanoma cases. Findings of the study overall: Averaged across samples, CD8+ T cells carried more expanded clones than CD4+ did.

As regards this clone: No antigen is known for it.

Germline-derived CDR1 and CDR2 are ENHRY and SYGVKD. The CDR3 has 14 residues. V was cut by 5 bases and J by 6 bases, with 14 bases left in between. Enrollment shut out patients with autoimmune disease history or systemic immunosuppression. The repertoire was sequenced with immunoSEQ multiplex PCR; TCRdb's copy has only in-frame clones and lacks some. The data contain 55,000 to 80,000 clones, more than 70% of them singletons. The sample consisted of CD4+ or CD8+ T cells sorted from blood, taken in a trial of the OX40 agonist ivuxolimab. The chain employs TRBV10-3 and TRBJ1-5; tentatively, D is TRBD1 (6 bases). The clonotype was recovered from an adult with an advanced solid tumor such as melanoma, head and neck, liver or kidney cancer. The CDR3 is CAISQQGSGQPQHF. DNA for the CDR3: TGTGCCATCAGTCAACAGGGAAGCGGTCAGCCCCAGCATTTT.